The source of this T cell receptor (beta chain) is a study of early T cells in non-severe SARS-CoV-2 infection. About the research overall: It was bulk RNA from unsorted whole blood that was sequenced, and the chains were unpaired.

Individual cDNA molecules each received unique molecular identifiers attached to them. TCRdb re-called the 5' RACE reads through MiXCR, storing one row per CDR3 protein. The repertoire consists of 20,000 to 25,000 distinct CDR3 sequences, with around 4.5% occurring once and the leading ten covering about 20%. This clonotype was observed a handful of times. Antigen specificity is unknown. Germline lookup yields CDR1 KGHSH and CDR2 LQKENI. V dropped 6 bases and J dropped 7 bases, with 16 bases sitting between them. The CDR3 length is 13 residues. Regarding the study as a whole: The matching step, a VDJdb search, favored anti-spike CD8 responses and missed private and CD4 specificities.

Sequenced: whole blood. This chain joins TRBV18 and TRBJ2-7, with D perhaps TRBD2 (6 bases). This sequence originates from an adult who was a healthcare worker with PCR-confirmed SARS-CoV-2 infection or an uninfected control (not recorded which). The CDR3 bases are TGTGCCAGCTCCCGAGGCGGGGCAAAAGAGCAGTACTTC. Translated, it gives CASSRGGAKEQYF. Full variable domain (remainder filled in from reference TRBV18 and TRBJ2-7): NAGVMQNPRHLVRRRGQEARLRCSPMKGHSHVYWYRQLPEEGLKFMVYLQKENIIDESGMPKERFSAEFPKEGPSILRIQQVVRGDSAAYFCASSRGGAKEQYFGPGTRLTVT.